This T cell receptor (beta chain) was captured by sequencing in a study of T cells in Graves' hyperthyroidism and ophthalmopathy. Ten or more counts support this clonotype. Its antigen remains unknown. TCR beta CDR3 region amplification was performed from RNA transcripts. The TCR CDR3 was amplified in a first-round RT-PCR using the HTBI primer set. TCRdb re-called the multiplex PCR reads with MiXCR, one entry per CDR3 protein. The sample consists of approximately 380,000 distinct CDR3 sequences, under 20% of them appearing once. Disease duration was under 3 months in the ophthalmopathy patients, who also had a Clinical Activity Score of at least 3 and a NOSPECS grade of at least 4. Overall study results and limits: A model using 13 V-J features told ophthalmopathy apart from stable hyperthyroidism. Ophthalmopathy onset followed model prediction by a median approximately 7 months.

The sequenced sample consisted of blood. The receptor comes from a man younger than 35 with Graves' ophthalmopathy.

CDR3 nucleotides: TGTGCCAGCCTCCGAGACAGGGAGGGCTCCTACGAGCAGTACTTC. Its protein is CASLRDREGSYEQYF. V gene TRBV6-1 combines with J gene TRBJ2-7, with D perhaps matching TRBD1 or TRBD2 (7 bases each). Germline V gene sequence: CDR1 MNHNS, CDR2 SASEGT. The ends were cut back, 8 bases at V and 0 bases at J, with 17 bases in the middle. This CDR3 spans 15 amino acids.